This T cell receptor beta chain was captured in a study of cytomegalovirus exposure and HLA in healthy donors. Turning to this clone: No antigen is known for it.

This CDR3 contains 13 residues. Germline values: CDR1 WSHSY, CDR2 SAAADI. V was trimmed by 6 bases and J by 5 bases, leaving 13 bases between them. PCR was performed using 60 Vbeta and 13 Jbeta primers. TCRdb's table, derived via immunoSEQ multiplex PCR, lists solely in-frame clones and lacks some. The sample holds 65,000 to 80,000 clones; 65% to 75% are singletons and the top ten take about 9%. Study-level results: Generally TCR sequences proved uncommon, though certain public TCRs appeared in numerous donors. HLA-A and HLA-B allele assignments for most subjects were reportedly predicted accurately using TCR beta sequences. A list of approximately 160 TCR beta chains associated with cytomegalovirus was given.

This chain links TRBV10-2 with TRBJ1-1; the D gene is possibly TRBD1 (5 bases). The sample consisted of PBMCs. This receptor was identified in a man aged 40-55 years in good health and CMV-seropositive. CDR3 sequence (DNA): TGCGCCAGCAGGGGGCTATCAATGACTGAAGCTTTCTTT. Encoded protein: CASRGLSMTEAFF.